The sequence of this T cell receptor (beta chain) was determined in a study of blood T cell repertoires in COVID-19. About the study: PBMCs, B-cell-depleted T cells, or T cells provided the cDNA or gDNA that made up the material.

V gave up 3 bases and J gave up 3 bases; unmatched junction bases: 5. Germline CDR1 reads SGHVS; CDR2 reads FQNEAQ. The CDR3 totals 15 residues. As processed by the authors: Estimation of nucleated cell counts relied on the amplification of reference gene primers. Using immunoSEQ multiplex PCR, the repertoire was profiled, and TCRdb retains in-frame clones only, with some absent. That table supplies the V and J calls and clone size; D and trimming were determined from the DNA. The sample lists 40,000 to 50,000 clones, around 88% occurring once. The sample was peripheral blood. The sequence came from a woman aged 60-70 years with acute or convalescent COVID-19. This chain joins TRBV7-8 and TRBJ2-7, with 10 bases identical to TRBD2. The CDR3 sequence: CASSFGLAGGYEQYF. In DNA form, the CDR3 reads TGTGCCAGCAGCTTTGGATTAGCGGGAGGCTACGAGCAGTACTTC.